This T cell receptor (beta chain) was obtained from a study of blood T cell repertoires in COVID-19. As for the study in general: Spain, Italy and the United States supplied samples that represented acute and convalescent COVID-19. From T cells, B-cell-depleted T cells, or PBMCs came the material, which was cDNA or gDNA.

Original analysis: Counts of nucleated cells, estimated from reference gene primer amplification, were obtained. The method was immunoSEQ multiplex PCR; TCRdb's version includes in-frame clones alone and lacks a portion of them. V, J and clone size derive from that table, while D and trimming were established from the DNA sequence. The data hold around 160,000 clones, with roughly four fifths observed a single time. The V gene end was trimmed by 8 bases and the J gene end by 1 base; junction bases not matched to a gene: 7. CDR1 is LNHDA and CDR2 is SQIVND in the germline V gene (reference sequence). This CDR3 spans 16 amino acids.

The genes are TRBV19 and TRBJ2-4; 11 bases are a match to TRBD2. The clonotype originates from a human donor in a cohort sampled during active COVID-19. Sequencing was performed on peripheral blood. This chain's CDR3 is CASDSGRAGAKNIQYF. DNA for the CDR3: TGTGCCAGTGATAGCGGGAGGGCGGGGGCCAAAAACATTCAGTACTTC.